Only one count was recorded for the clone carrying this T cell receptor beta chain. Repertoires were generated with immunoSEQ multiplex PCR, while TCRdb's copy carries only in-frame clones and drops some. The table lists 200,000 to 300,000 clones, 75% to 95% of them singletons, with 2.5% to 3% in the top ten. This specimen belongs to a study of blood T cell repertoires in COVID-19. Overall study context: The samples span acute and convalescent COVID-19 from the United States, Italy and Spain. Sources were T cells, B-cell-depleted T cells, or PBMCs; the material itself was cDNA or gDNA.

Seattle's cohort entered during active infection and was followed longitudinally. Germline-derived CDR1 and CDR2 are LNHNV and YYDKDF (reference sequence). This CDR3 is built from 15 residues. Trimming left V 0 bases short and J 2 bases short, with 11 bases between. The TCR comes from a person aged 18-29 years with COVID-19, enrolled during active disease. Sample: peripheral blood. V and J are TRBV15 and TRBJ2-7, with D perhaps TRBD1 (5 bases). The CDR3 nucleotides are TGTGCCACCAGCAGAGATTCAGGGTCCCCCTACGAGCAGTACTTC. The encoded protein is CATSRDSGSPYEQYF.